Detailed here is one T cell receptor (beta chain). It has no known antigen specificity. Nothing much larger sits one base from this clone, and base qualities are not available. RNA was extracted with the RNeasy kit and roughly 0.5 to 1 ug was reverse transcribed using random hexamers. The immunoSEQ multiplex PCR assay, covering 54 Vbeta and 13 Jbeta segments, was used to amplify TCR beta CDR3 regions. Bias from PCR amplification was corrected by using a synthetic template baseline for primer optimization and for computational correction. As for the authors' bioinformatics: Reads were assigned to V, D and J genes according to IMGT and analyzed in immunoSEQ Analyzer, with only productive sequences retained. Clonality was computed as one minus Shannon entropy normalized by log2 of the number of productive unique sequences. For each patient and control, public and private clones were evaluated within the 100 most prevalent clones. Clones were defined as Susac-specific when absent from the healthy and MS cohorts, from roughly 1,000 published viral clones and from other ImmuneACCESS disease sequences. TCRdb reanalyzed the raw reads on its own, using fastp at Q25 for trimming and MiXCR for clone calling, and kept in-frame beta chains. Rows matching on CDR3 protein sequence are summarized as one entry with the most common DNA and genes. The V and J calls were determined by TCRdb, not by the authors. Here the sample has some 200,000 distinct CDR3 sequences; approximately 95% occur a single time. The ten largest make up 0.075% to 0.095% of the sample.

This sample is part of a study of CD8 T cells in Susac syndrome (dated by TCRdb to the late 2010s). Study-level background: Whether CD8+ T cell activation and differentiation in Susac syndrome was antigen driven was tested using repertoire sequencing. Summary of the overall study and its limitations: The TCR sequencing and HLA analysis was acknowledged to have included a relatively small number of individuals.

High-throughput TCR beta sequencing profiled peripheral blood CD8+ and CD4+ T cells from healthy donors, Susac syndrome patients and multiple sclerosis patients. Treatment-naive patients with stable or active relapsing-remitting disease fulfilling revised McDonald criteria were used as multiple sclerosis controls. Bulk CD8+ and CD4+ T cells were purified by magnetic negative isolation, while CD8+ TEMRA cells were enriched using FACS. Blood was collected in EDTA tubes and processed within 24 hours, with PBMCs isolated through density gradient centrifugation. PBMCs intended for TCR sequencing were frozen in liquid nitrogen and were later thawed in a 37 degrees C water bath. The sorted or isolated CD4+, CD8+ and CD8+ TEMRA cells reached a purity of at least 90%. Inclusive of the bounding cysteine and phenylalanine, the CDR3 is 14 residues long. Left in the record is the CDR3 DNA by itself, 42 bases read in frame from the first base. The germline V gene (reference sequence) provides CDR1 SEHNR and CDR2 FQNEAQ. The junction carries 12 bases between V and J, which are trimmed by 5 bases and 1 base respectively.

The sequence links TRBV7-9 to TRBJ2-7; possibly the D gene is TRBD1, per 6 matching bases. The sample taken for sequencing was CD4+ T cells from PBMCs. The receptor comes from a human donor with multiple sclerosis. CDR3 loop: CASSMGHKSYEQYF. The DNA sequence is as follows: TGTGCCAGCAGCATGGGACACAAATCCTACGAGCAGTACTTC.